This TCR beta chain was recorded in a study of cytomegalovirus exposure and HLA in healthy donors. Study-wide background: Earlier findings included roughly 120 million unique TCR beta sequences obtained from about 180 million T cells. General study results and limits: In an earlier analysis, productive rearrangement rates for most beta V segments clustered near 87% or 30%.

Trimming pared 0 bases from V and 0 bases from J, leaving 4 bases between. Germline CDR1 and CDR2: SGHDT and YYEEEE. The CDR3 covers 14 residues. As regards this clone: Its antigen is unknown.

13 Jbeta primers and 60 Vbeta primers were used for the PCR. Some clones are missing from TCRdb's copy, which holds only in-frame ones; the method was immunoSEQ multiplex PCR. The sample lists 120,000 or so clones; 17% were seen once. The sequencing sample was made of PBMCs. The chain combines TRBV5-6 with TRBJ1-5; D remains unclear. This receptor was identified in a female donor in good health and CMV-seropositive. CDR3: CASSLGYSNQPQHF. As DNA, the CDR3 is TGTGCCAGCAGCTTGGGCTATAGCAATCAGCCCCAGCATTTT.